This T cell receptor beta chain appears in the sequencing data of a study of blood T cell repertoires in COVID-19 (dated by TCRdb to about 2020). Context from the whole study: Samples covering the acute and convalescent phases of COVID-19 were provided by collaborators in the United States, Italy and Spain. The prospective study material was composed of cDNA or gDNA derived from T cells, B-cell-depleted T cells, or PBMCs. Subjects who had been exposed to COVID-19, were actively infected with it, or had recovered from it provided the deeply sampled blood TCRbeta repertoires that made up the dataset. The repertoires were made available in a free public database intended to serve as a resource for research on the immune response to SARS-CoV-2. Samples came from the ongoing ImmuneRACE study (first 160 participants) plus 1,254 subjects from 6 global collaborators. Sample metadata almost always included a de-identified subject ID, COVID-19 status, age in years and sex. Where available, HLA class I and class II types were taken from metadata supplied by the sample provider and were not determined by assay-based typing.

The immunoSEQ Assay, a bias-controlled multiplex PCR, was used to amplify TCRbeta CDR3 regions from genomic DNA. The source study handled its data this way. The number of nucleated cells in each sample was estimated from the amplification of reference gene primers within the assay. Sequence reads were collapsed and filtered to measure the absolute abundance of every unique TCRbeta CDR3 rearrangement. For each sample, productive Simpson clonality was calculated by taking the square root of Simpson's diversity index across productive rearrangements. TCRdb's version of the immuneACCESS table is confined to in-frame rearrangements and falls short of the full clone set. An unresolved V gene accounts for under half of the shortfall where checked; the remainder is of unknown origin. Clone size and the V and J calls come from that table; the DNA yielded D and trimming. The sample data list 140,000 to 150,000 clones, and approximately 86% of these were observed just once. Clones ranked in the top ten supply roughly 3% of the sample.

Results the study describes overall, beyond this receptor: The amount of clinical and demographic metadata varied by source and participant and was provided uncurated.

With respect to this clone: Its antigen remains undetermined. The sample holds no much larger clone one base away, and base qualities are not on file.

Whole blood was collected in K2EDTA tubes by collaborating institutions according to the institutions' own protocols. Collaborator samples were shipped for TCRbeta analysis as frozen whole blood, isolated PBMCs, or DNA extracted from either sample type. Cut back by 4 bases and 7 bases, the V and J ends lie 19 bases apart. Reading from cysteine to phenylalanine, the CDR3 counts 14 amino acids. Only the CDR3 region is kept as DNA, spanning 42 bases read in frame from base 1. As encoded in the germline V gene, CDR1 is SQVTM while CDR2 is ANQGSEA. This receptor was obtained from a woman in her forties with active or convalescent COVID-19. The source material was peripheral blood. The chain is encoded by TRBV29-1 joined to TRBJ1-1, with the D gene not confidently named. The CDR3 corresponds to CSVGSGGSEYEAFF. The DNA sequence reads TGCAGCGTTGGATCGGGAGGCAGCGAGTATGAAGCTTTCTTT.